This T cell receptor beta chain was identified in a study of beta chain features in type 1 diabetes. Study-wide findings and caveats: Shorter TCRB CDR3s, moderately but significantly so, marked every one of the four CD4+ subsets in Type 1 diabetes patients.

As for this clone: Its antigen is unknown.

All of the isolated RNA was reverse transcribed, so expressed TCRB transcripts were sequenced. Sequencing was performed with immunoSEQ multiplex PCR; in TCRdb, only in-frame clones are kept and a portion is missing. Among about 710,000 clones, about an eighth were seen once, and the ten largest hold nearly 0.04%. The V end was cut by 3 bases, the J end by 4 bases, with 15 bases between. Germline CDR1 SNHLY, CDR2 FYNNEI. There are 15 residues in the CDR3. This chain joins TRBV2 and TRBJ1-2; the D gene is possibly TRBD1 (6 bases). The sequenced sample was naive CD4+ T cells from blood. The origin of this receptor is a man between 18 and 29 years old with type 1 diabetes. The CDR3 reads CASSEGGGLTYGYTF. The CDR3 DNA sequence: TGTGCCAGCAGTGAGGGAGGGGGACTTACCTATGGCTACACCTTC.